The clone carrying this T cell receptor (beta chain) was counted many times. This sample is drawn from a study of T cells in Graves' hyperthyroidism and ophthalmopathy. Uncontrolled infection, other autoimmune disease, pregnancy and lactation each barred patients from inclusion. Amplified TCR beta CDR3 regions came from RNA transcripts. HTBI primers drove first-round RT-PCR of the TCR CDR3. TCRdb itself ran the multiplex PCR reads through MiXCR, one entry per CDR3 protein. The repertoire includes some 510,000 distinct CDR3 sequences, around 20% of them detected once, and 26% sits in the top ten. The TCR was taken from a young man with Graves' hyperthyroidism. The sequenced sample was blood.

The CDR3 sequence is CASSREGHTEAFF. As DNA, the CDR3 is TGCGCCAGCAGCCGAGAGGGTCACACTGAAGCTTTCTTT. The rearrangement joins TRBV4-1 to TRBJ1-1; no firm D call. Deletions cut 4 bases from V and 3 bases from J, with 9 bases between. The V gene's germline CDR1 is MGHRA and CDR2 YSYEKL. The CDR3 has 13 amino acids.